The clone carrying this T cell receptor (beta chain) was counted between two and nine times. Germline CDR1 LNHDA, CDR2 SQIVND (reference sequence). Trimming removed 0 bases from V and 4 bases from J, with 12 bases in between. The CDR3 has 15 amino acids. The data stem from a study of blood T cell repertoires in COVID-19. Study-wide context: Sites across the United States, Italy and Spain contributed samples from acute and convalescent COVID-19. PBMCs, B-cell-depleted T cells, or T cells provided the cDNA or gDNA that made up the material.

In the original analysis: Amplification with reference gene primers provided the estimates of nucleated cell counts. Assay used: immunoSEQ multiplex PCR; TCRdb lists only in-frame clones, some missing. V and J calls and clone size come straight from that table; D and trimming were deduced from the DNA. The repertoire includes 60,000 to 95,000 clones, around nine tenths of them detected once, and about 6% sits in the top ten. Input material: peripheral blood. The rearrangement links TRBV19 to TRBJ2-5; D unclear. The clonotype comes from a human donor in a cohort sampled during active COVID-19. The CDR3 region has the DNA TGTGCCAGTAGTATAGATCGTTCGAGATCAGAGACCCAGTACTTC. This gives the protein CASSIDRSRSETQYF.